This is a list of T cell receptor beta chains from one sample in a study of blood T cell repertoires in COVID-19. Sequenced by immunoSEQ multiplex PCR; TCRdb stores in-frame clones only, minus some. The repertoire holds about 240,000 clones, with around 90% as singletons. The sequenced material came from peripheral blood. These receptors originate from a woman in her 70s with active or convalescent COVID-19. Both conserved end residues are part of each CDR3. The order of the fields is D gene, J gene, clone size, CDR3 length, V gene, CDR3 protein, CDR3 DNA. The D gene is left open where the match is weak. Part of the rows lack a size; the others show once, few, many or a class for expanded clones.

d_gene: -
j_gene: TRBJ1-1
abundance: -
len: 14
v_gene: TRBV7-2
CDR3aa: CASSQTQVLTEAFF
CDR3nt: TGTGCCAGCAGCCAAACGCAGGTCTTGACTGAAGCTTTCTTT

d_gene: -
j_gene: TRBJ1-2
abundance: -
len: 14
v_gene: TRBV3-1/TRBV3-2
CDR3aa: CASSPAGQNYGYTF
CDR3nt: TGTGCCAGCAGCCCCGCAGGACAGAACTATGGCTACACCTTC

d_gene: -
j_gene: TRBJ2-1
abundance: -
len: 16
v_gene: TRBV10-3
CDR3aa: CAISDATASSYNEQFF
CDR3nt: TGTGCCATCAGTGATGCAACAGCCTCCTCCTACAATGAGCAGTTCTTC

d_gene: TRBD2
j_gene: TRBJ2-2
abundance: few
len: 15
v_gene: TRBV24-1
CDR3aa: CATSELGGSTGELFF
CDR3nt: TGTGCCACCAGTGAACTGGGAGGGAGCACCGGGGAGCTGTTTTTT

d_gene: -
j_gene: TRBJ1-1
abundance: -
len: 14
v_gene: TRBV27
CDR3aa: CASRLAATNTEAFF
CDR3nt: TGTGCCAGCAGGCTGGCGGCGACGAACACTGAAGCTTTCTTT

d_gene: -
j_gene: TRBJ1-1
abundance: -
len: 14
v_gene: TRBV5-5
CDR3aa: CASSNWRVVAEAFF
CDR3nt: TGTGCCAGCAGCAACTGGCGGGTAGTGGCTGAAGCTTTCTTT

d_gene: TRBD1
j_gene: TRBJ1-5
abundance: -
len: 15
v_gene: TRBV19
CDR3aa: CASSTGQGAAQPQHF
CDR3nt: TGTGCCAGTAGTACCGGACAGGGGGCCGCTCAGCCCCAGCATTTT

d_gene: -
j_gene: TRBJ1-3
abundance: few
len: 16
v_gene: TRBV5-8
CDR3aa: CASSLGTLSSGNTIYF
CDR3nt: TGTGCCAGCAGCTTGGGGACACTAAGCTCTGGAAACACCATATATTTT

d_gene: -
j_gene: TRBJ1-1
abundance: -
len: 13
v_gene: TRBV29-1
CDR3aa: CSVEWGGSTEAFF
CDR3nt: TGCAGCGTTGAGTGGGGGGGGAGCACTGAAGCTTTCTTT

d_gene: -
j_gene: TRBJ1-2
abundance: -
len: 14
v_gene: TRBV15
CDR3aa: CATSPRGAIYGYTF
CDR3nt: TGTGCCACCAGCCCCCGGGGGGCCATATATGGCTACACCTTC

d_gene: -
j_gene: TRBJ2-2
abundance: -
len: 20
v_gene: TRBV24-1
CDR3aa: CATSDFGGGRFLRRAGELFF
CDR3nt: TGTGCCACCAGTGATTTTGGGGGGGGCAGGTTCCTCCGTAGGGCCGGGGAGCTGTTTTTT

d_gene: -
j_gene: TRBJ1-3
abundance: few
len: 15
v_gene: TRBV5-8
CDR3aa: CASSRGQSSGNTIYF
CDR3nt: TGTGCCAGCAGCCGTGGACAGAGCTCTGGAAACACCATATATTTT

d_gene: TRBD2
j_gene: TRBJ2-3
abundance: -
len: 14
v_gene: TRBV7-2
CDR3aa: CASSPGEGGDTQYF
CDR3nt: TGTGCCAGCAGCCCGGGGGAGGGAGGGGATACGCAGTATTTT

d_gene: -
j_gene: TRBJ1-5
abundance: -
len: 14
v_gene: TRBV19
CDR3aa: CASSIAGPGQPQHF
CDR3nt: TGTGCCAGTAGTATAGCAGGGCCCGGGCAGCCCCAGCATTTT

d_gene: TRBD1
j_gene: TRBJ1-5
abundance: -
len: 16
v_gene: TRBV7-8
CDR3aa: CASSPSTGEGFWAQHF
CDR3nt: TGTGCCAGCAGCCCATCGACAGGGGAGGGATTTTGGGCCCAGCATTTT

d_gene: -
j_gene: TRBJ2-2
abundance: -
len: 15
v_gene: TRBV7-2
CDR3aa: CASSLGGANTGELFF
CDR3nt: TGTGCCAGCAGCTTAGGAGGAGCGAACACCGGGGAGCTGTTTTTT

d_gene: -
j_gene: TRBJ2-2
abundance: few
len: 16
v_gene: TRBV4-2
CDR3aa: CASSQAGRTNTGELFF
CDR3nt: TGTGCCAGCAGCCAAGCAGGGCGGACGAACACCGGGGAGCTGTTTTTT

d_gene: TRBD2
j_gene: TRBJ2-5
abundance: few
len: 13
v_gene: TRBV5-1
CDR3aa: CASSFGGAETQYF
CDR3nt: TGCGCCAGCAGCTTCGGGGGGGCAGAGACCCAGTACTTC

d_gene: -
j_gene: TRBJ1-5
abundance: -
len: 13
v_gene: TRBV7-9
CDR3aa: CASGTQGGQPQHF
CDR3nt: TGTGCCAGCGGAACCCAGGGTGGACAGCCCCAGCATTTT

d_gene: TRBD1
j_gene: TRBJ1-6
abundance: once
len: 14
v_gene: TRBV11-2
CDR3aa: CASSWTGGAVPLHF
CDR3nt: TGTGCCAGCAGCTGGACAGGGGGCGCGGTACCCCTCCACTTT

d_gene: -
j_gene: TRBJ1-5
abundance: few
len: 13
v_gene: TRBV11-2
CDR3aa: CASSLGRGQPQHF
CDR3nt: TGTGCCAGCAGCTTAGGGAGGGGTCAGCCCCAGCATTTT

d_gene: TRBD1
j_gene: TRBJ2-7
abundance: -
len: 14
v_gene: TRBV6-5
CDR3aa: CASSMGQGGYEQYF
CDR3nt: TGTGCCAGCAGTATGGGACAGGGGGGCTACGAGCAGTACTTC

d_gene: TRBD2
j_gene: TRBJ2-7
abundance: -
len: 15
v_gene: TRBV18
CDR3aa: CASSPRSGGGYEQYF
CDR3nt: TGTGCCAGCTCACCAAGGTCTGGCGGGGGCTACGAGCAGTACTTC

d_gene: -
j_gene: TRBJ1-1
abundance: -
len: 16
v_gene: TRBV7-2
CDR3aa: CASSTTSSGFYTEAFF
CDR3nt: TGTGCCAGCAGTACCACATCCTCGGGGTTTTACACTGAAGCTTTCTTT

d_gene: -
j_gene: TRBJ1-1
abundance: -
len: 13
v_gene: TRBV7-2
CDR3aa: CASSLIGEVIAFF
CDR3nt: TGTGCCAGCAGCTTAATAGGGGAGGTGATAGCTTTCTTT

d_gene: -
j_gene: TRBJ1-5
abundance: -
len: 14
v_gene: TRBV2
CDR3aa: CASSESQGNQPQHF
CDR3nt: TGTGCCAGCAGTGAAAGTCAGGGGAATCAGCCCCAGCATTTT

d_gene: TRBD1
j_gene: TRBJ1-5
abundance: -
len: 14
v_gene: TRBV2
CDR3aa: CASSEPPRDRTKHF
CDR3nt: TGTGCCAGCAGTGAGCCCCCCCGGGACAGAACGAAGCATTTT

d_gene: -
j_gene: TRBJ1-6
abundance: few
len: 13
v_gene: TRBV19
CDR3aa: CASNKSYNSPLHF
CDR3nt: TGTGCCAGTAACAAGTCCTATAATTCACCCCTCCACTTT

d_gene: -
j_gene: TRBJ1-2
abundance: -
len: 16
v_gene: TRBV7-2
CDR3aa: CASSSFLTPGSYGYTF
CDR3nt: TGTGCCAGCAGCTCCTTCCTCACTCCGGGGAGCTATGGCTACACCTTC

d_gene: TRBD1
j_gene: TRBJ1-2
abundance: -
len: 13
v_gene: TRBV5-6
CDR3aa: CASSSWDRPGYTF
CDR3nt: TGTGCCAGCAGCTCCTGGGACAGGCCGGGCTACACCTTC

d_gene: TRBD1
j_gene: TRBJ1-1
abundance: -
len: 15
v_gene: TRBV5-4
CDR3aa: CASSLQGHMNTEAFF
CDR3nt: TGTGCCAGCAGCCTACAGGGGCACATGAACACTGAAGCTTTCTTT

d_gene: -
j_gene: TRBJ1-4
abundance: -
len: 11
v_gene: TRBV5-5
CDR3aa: CASSLQGRVFF
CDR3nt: TGTGCCAGCAGCTTGCAGGGCAGGGTGTTTTTT

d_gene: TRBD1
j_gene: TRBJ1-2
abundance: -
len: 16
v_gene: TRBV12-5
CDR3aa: CASGLGQGSRNYGYTF
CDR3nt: TGTGCTAGTGGTTTGGGACAGGGAAGTAGGAACTATGGCTACACCTTC

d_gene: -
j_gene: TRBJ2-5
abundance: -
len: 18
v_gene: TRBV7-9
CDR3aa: CASSNVRVASGDKETQYF
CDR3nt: TGTGCCAGCAGCAACGTACGCGTCGCATCGGGAGATAAAGAGACCCAGTACTTC

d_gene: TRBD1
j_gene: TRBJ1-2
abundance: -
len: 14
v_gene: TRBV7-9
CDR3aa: CASSPPGQGNGYTF
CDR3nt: TGTGCCAGCAGCCCCCCAGGACAGGGGAATGGCTACACCTTC

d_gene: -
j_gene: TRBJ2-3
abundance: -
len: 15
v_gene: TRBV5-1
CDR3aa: CASSLAGSQTDTQYF
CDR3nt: TGCGCCAGCAGCTTAGCAGGTAGTCAAACAGATACGCAGTATTTT

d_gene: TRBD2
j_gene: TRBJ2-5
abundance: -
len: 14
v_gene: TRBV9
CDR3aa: CASSGSGGAETQYF
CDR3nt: TGTGCCAGCAGCGGGTCGGGGGGGGCGGAGACCCAGTACTTC

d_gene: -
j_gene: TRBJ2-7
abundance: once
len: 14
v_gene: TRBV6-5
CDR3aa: CAGSYEGHSYEQYF
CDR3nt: TGTGCCGGCAGTTACGAAGGACACTCCTACGAGCAGTACTTC

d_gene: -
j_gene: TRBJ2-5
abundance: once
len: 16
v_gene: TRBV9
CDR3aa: CASSAPSRGGQETQYF
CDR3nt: TGTGCCAGCAGCGCCCCCTCGAGGGGAGGACAAGAGACCCAGTACTTC

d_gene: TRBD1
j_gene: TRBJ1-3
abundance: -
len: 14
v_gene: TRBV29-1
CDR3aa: CSIYAGGNGNTIYF
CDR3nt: TGCAGCATTTACGCAGGGGGCAATGGAAACACCATATATTTT

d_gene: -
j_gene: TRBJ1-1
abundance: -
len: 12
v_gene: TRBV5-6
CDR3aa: CASSAQGPDAFF
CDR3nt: TGTGCCAGCAGCGCCCAGGGCCCTGACGCTTTCTTT

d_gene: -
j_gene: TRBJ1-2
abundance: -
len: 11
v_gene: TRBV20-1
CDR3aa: CSAPLGPTTSF
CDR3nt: TGCAGTGCCCCCCTAGGCCCCACTACTAGTTTC